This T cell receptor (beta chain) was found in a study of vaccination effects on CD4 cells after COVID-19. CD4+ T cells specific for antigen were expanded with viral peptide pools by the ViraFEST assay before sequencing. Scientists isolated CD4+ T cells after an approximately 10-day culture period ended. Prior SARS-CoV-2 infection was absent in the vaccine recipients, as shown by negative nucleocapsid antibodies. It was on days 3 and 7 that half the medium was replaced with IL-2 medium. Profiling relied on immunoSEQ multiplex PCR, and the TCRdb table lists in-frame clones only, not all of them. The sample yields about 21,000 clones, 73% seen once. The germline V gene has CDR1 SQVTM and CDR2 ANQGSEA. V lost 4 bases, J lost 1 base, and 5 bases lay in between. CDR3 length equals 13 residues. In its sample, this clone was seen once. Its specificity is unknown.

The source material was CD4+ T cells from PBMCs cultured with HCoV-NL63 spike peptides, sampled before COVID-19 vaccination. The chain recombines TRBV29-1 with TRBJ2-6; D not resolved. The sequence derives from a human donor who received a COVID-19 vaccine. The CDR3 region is CSVAESGANVLTF. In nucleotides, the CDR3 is TGCAGCGTTGCTGAGTCTGGGGCCAACGTCCTGACTTTC. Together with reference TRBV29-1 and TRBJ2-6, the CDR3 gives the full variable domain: SAVISQKPSRDICQRGTSLTIQCQVDSQVTMMFWYRQQPGQSLTLIATANQGSEATYESGFVIDKFPISRPNLTFSTLTVSNMSPEDSSIYLCSVAESGANVLTFGAGSRLTVL.